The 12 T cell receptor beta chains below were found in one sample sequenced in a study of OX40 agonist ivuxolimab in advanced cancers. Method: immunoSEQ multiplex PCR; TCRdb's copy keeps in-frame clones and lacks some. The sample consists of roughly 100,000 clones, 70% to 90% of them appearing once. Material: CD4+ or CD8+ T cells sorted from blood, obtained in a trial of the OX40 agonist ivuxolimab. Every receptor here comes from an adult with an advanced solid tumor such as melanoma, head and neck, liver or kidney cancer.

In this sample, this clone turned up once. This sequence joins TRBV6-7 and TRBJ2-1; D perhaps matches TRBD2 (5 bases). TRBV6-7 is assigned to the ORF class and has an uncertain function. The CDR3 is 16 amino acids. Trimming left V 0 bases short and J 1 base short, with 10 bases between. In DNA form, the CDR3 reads TGTGCCAGCAGTTACTCGGAGGATCGTTCCTACAATGAGCAGTTCTTC. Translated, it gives CASSYSEDRSYNEQFF.

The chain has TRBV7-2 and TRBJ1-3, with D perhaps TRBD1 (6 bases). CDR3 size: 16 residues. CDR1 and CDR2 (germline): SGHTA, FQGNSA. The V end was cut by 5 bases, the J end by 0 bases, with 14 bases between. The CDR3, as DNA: TGTGCCAGCAGCAAGAAATTACAGGGCTCTGGAAACACCATATATTTT. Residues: CASSKKLQGSGNTIYF.

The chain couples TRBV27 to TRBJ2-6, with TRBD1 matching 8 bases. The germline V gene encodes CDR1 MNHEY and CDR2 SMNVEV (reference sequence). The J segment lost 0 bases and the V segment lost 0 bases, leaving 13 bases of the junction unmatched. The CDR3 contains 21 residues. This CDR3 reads CASSLSITDRVALSGANVLTF. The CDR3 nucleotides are TGTGCCAGCAGTTTATCTATTACGGACAGGGTGGCTCTCTCTGGGGCCAACGTCCTGACTTTC.

CDR3 DNA sequence: TGTGCCAGCAGCGGTGTGGCAGGGGGTGGTGCTACGCAGTATTTT. It codes for CASSGVAGGGATQYF. The rearrangement uses TRBV2 and TRBJ2-3; 7 bases are a match to TRBD1. The trim removed 6 bases at V and 8 bases at J, leaving 14 bases unmatched. The CDR3 consists of 15 residues. Germline lookup yields CDR1 SNHLY and CDR2 FYNNEI.

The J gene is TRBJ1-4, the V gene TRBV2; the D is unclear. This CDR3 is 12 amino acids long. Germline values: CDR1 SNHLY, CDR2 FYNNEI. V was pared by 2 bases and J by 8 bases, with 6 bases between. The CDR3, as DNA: TGTGCCAGCAGTGAATTGAAAGAAAAACTGTTTTTT. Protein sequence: CASSELKEKLFF.

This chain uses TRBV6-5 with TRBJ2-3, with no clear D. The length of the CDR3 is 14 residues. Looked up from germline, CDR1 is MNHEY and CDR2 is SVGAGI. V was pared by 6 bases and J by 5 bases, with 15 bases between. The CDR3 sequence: CASRKGSLVDTQYF. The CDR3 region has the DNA TGTGCCAGCAGAAAGGGTTCCCTGGTAGATACGCAGTATTTT.

CDR3 in amino acids: CASSVFGQGMGEQYF. For the CDR3, the DNA is TGTGCCAGCAGTGTTTTTGGACAGGGCATGGGAGAGCAGTACTTC. The chain uses TRBV2 and TRBJ2-7; TRBD1 matches 8 bases. Germline V gives CDR1 SNHLY, CDR2 FYNNEI. J lost 7 bases, V lost 4 bases, and 12 bases had no gene match. CDR3 length equals 15 residues.

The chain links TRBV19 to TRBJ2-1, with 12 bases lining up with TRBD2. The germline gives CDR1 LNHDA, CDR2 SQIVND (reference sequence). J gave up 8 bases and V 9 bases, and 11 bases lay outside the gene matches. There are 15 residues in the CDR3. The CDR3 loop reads CASHPLAGGLHEQFF. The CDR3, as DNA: TGTGCCAGCCATCCTCTAGCGGGGGGGCTTCATGAGCAGTTCTTC.

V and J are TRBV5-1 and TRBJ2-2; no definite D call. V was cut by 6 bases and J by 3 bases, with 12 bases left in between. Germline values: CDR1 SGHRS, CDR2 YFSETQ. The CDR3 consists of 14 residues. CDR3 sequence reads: CASMGGGDTGELFF. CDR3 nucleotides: TGCGCCAGCATGGGCGGCGGAGACACCGGGGAGCTGTTTTTT.

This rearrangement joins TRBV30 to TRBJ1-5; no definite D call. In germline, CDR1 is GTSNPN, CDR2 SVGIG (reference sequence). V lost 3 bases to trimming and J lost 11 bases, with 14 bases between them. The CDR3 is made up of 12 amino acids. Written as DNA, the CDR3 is TGTGCCTGGAGCTCAAACGGTCGGTCCCAGCATTTT. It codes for CAWSSNGRSQHF.

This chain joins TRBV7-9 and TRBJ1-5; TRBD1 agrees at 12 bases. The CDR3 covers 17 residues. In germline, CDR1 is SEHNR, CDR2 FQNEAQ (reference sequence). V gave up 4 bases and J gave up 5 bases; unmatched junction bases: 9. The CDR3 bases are TGTGCCAGCAGCTCCTCTTTCGGGACAGGGGGCGATCAGCCCCAGCATTTT. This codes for CASSSSFGTGGDQPQHF.

CDR3 sequence reads: CASSPPPVTNEKLFF. The CDR3 nucleotides are TGTGCCAGCAGCCCGCCCCCAGTAACTAATGAAAAACTGTTTTTT. V usage is TRBV7-9 and J usage is TRBJ1-4; D unclear. Germline V gene sequence: CDR1 SEHNR, CDR2 FQNEAQ (reference sequence). This CDR3 comprises 15 residues. V lost 5 bases, J lost 1 base, and 11 bases lay in between.